This is a list of T cell receptor beta chains from one sample in a study of HIV-infected patients and healthy controls. In TCRdb, the 5' RACE reads were re-called with MiXCR into one record per CDR3 protein. The data contain under 70,000 distinct CDR3 sequences, approximately 21% of them singletons. Sample: CD4+ T cells from blood. Receptor source: a human donor in good health. Each CDR3 is given with its conserved first and last residue. The D gene is left open where the match is weak. The listing skips clone size in some rows; elsewhere it reads once, few, many or a size class.

CDR3nt,CDR3aa,j_gene,abundance,d_gene,v_gene
TGCGCCAGCAGCGAACAGGGAATAACGAACTCACCCCTCCACTTT,CASSEQGITNSPLHF,TRBJ1-6,.,.,TRBV10-2
TGTGCCAGTAGTAAGGAGGACAGGATCAATCAGCCCCAGCATTTT,CASSKEDRINQPQHF,TRBJ1-5,.,TRBD1,TRBV19
TGTGCCAGCAGTCTAGGACAGGGGTACTATGGCTACACCTTC,CASSLGQGYYGYTF,TRBJ1-2,many,TRBD1,TRBV2
TGCAGTGCGCAAGCTCCGGGACAGGGCTTAACTCCAACTAATGAAAAACTGTTTTTT,CSAQAPGQGLTPTNEKLFF,TRBJ1-4,.,TRBD1,TRBV20-1
TGCGCCAGCAGCCCGGGGTCAGTCAGGGGAGGCGAGACCCAGTACTTC,CASSPGSVRGGETQYF,TRBJ2-5,many,.,TRBV5-1
TGTGCCAGCAGCTTAAGCCCGAACAGGGACTATGGCTACACCTTC,CASSLSPNRDYGYTF,TRBJ1-2,.,.,TRBV7-2
TGTGCCAGCAGTTACTTGGCAATCTACAATGAGCAGTTCTTC,CASSYLAIYNEQFF,TRBJ2-1,.,.,TRBV6-2/TRBV6-3
TGTGCCAGCAGCTTAAGCGGACGGGGATTGCGCACAGATACGCAGTATTTT,CASSLSGRGLRTDTQYF,TRBJ2-3,.,.,TRBV7-9
TGTGCCAGCAGCTTAACAGGGACTAGCGGGAGCTACAATGAGCAGTTCTTC,CASSLTGTSGSYNEQFF,TRBJ2-1,.,TRBD2,TRBV7-3
TGTGCCAGCAGCCAGACAGGGAACTATGGCTACACCTTC,CASSQTGNYGYTF,TRBJ1-2,many,TRBD1,TRBV3-1
TGTGCCAGCAGTGAAGGTAGTCAGGGGAATGAAAAACTGTTTTTT,CASSEGSQGNEKLFF,TRBJ1-4,many,.,TRBV2
TGTGCCAGTAGTATAGAAGGGACTGGGGCCAACGTCCTGACTTTC,CASSIEGTGANVLTF,TRBJ2-6,.,.,TRBV19